This T cell receptor (beta chain) was documented in a study of neoadjuvant nivolumab and ipilimumab in lung cancer. Study results and limitations: Pretherapy blood TCR richness correlated positively with resected tumor richness.

The CDR3 runs 14 residues. Looked up from germline, CDR1 is MDHEN and CDR2 is SYDVKM. After removal of 10 bases from V and 9 bases from J, the junction contained 13 bases not matched to a gene. Produced via immunoSEQ multiplex PCR; TCRdb's table is partial and in-frame only. This table holds 39,000 or so clones, roughly nine tenths found once. Worth noting for this clone: What it binds is not known.

The origin of this receptor is an adult with non-small cell lung cancer. This chain uses TRBV28 with TRBJ2-1; 9 bases match TRBD2. The material was peripheral blood, obtained before neoadjuvant nivolumab, alone or with ipilimumab. For the CDR3, the DNA is TGTGCCACCACGTTAGCGGGAGTAGCGGGTGAGCAGTTCTTC. The encoded protein is CATTLAGVAGEQFF. Filled out from reference TRBV28 and TRBJ2-1, the complete variable domain reads DVKVTQSSRYLVKRTGEKVFLECVQDMDHENMFWYRQDPGLGLRLIYFSYDVKMKEKGDIPEGYSVSREKKERFSLILESASTNQTSMYLCATTLAGVAGEQFFGPGTRLTVL.